This TCR beta chain was recovered during a study of OX40 agonist ivuxolimab in advanced cancers. At the level of the whole study: The costimulatory receptor OX40 (CD134) was targeted by ivuxolimab, a fully human IgG2 agonistic monoclonal antibody. The purpose of peripheral TCRbeta sequencing was to test whether ivuxolimab changed TCR sequence diversity and led to clonal T-cell expansion. Of the roughly 54 patients in dose escalation, about 20 had hepatocellular carcinoma, some 15 had melanoma, 9 had renal cell carcinoma and 9 had head and neck cancer. Intravenous ivuxolimab was administered to patients every 2 weeks at six dose levels: 0.01, 0.1, 0.3, 1.5, 3 and 10 mg/kg. The paper covers the monotherapy dose-escalation part of the phase I ivuxolimab trial, which included N of about 50 patients. Prior anti-PD-1, anti-PD-L1 or anti-CTLA-4 therapy was permitted, and roughly two fifths of dose-escalation patients had received checkpoint inhibitors. Partial responses occurred in three dose-escalation patients: two with cutaneous melanoma and one with hepatocellular carcinoma. In the dose-escalation cohort, approximately 82% of patients were male, and the mean age was approximately 55 years, with a range of about 20 to 79. What the authors observed across the whole study: After ivuxolimab, expanded clones were on average more numerous among CD8+ T cells than among CD4+ T cells. At doses of 0.1 to 3.0 mg/kg, clonal expansion of both CD4+ and CD8+ blood T cells was observed from baseline to week 6. In the 0.1-3.0 mg/kg groups, partial responders had among the lowest normalized peripheral clonal expansion, particularly in CD8+ T cells. Low levels of normalized T-cell clonal expansion were also seen in some nonresponding patients. Which antigens the clonally expanded peripheral T cells were specific for was not determined.

V and J are truncated by 8 bases and 4 bases respectively, leaving an intervening sequence of 20 bases. Including the terminal cysteine and phenylalanine, the CDR3 comprises 15 residues. This entry keeps only the CDR3 DNA: 45 bases, framed from base 1. CDR1 and CDR2 are drawn from the germline V gene (reference sequence): MNHEY, SMNVEV. The trial excluded patients who had a history of autoimmune disease or were on systemic immunosuppression. Peripheral blood for TCR sequencing was drawn from every dose cohort at baseline, at cycle 4 day 1 and at cycle 7 day 1. Samples were obtained from an open-label, multicenter, first-in-human phase I dose-escalation trial of ivuxolimab. The trial enrolled adults with locally advanced or metastatic head and neck squamous cell, hepatocellular, melanoma or renal cell carcinoma. Before TCR sequencing, CD4+ T cells and CD8+ T cells were sorted from peripheral blood as separate populations.

For sequencing of the TCRbeta CDR3 region, genomic DNA was extracted from the sorted cells. The immunoSEQ Assay was used to sequence the TCRbeta CDR3 regions. This immuneACCESS table, as held by TCRdb, lists in-frame sequences with V and J called but not all clones. Of the missing ones, under half trace to an unresolved V gene in checked studies; the others have no known cause. The sample has some 76,000 clones on record, over 85% of them singletons. Jointly, the top ten make up around 6% of the sample. As for this clone: Its antigen is unknown. Base qualities were left out, and no much larger clone turns up one base away.

The receptor chain draws on TRBV27 and TRBJ1-2, and possibly TRBD1, on 6 matching bases. This specimen consisted of CD4+ or CD8+ T cells sorted from blood, obtained in a trial of the OX40 agonist ivuxolimab. The receptor's source is an adult with an advanced solid tumor such as melanoma, head and neck, liver or kidney cancer. CDR3 protein: CASSLGGGLLYGYTF. The bases read TGTGCCAGCTCCTTAGGCGGGGGCCTACTCTATGGCTACACCTTC.